This T cell receptor (beta chain) was captured by sequencing in a study of T cell responses to AZD1222 COVID-19 vaccine (dated by TCRdb to about 2021). With regard to the full study: AZD1222 recipients whose second dose came at about 4 weeks and those whose second dose came at about 12 weeks were combined into one group, since spike-specific TCR depth and breadth did not differ between the two schedules. Trial participants were enrolled by age into 18-55, 56-69 and 70-plus year subgroups, with roughly 150, 30 and 60 TCR-sequenced participants respectively. A total of just over 230 trial participants underwent TCR sequencing, of whom about 200 had received two doses of AZD1222 and 26 had received two doses of the MenACWY control vaccine. Beyond this particular receptor, the publication reports: Because no samples from the day 14 peak response were available, repertoires could be characterized only after the peak T cell response. A significant rise in spike-specific TCR breadth and depth was observed after two AZD1222 doses relative to day 0 and relative to MenACWY recipients. Reportedly, close to half of the unique spike-specific TCRs recognized epitopes lying outside the regions that are mutated in the B.1.351 and B.1.1.7 variants. Most participants were white British and females outnumbered males, and the authors suggested that clonal diversity may have been underestimated. CD4 TCRs associated with the vaccine covered the entire spike protein, and the dominant responses were in regions 160-218 and 743-854. In the small 56-69-year group, the increase in depth fell short of significance, most likely because of low power. Conclusions about previously exposed vaccinees are limited, since just six or seven AZD1222 recipients were seropositive for SARS-CoV-2 at baseline.

For this clone: The specificity of this receptor is unknown. There are no base qualities to consult, and no much larger clone falls within one base.

The time point label on this specimen signifies: baseline before first vaccination. The vaccinee samples were drawn from two UK trials, COV001 and COV002, one of which was a single-blind randomized controlled phase 2/3 trial testing AZD1222 (ChAdOx1 nCoV-19) in healthy adults. For TCRbeta chain sequencing, PBMC samples from trial participants were taken at day 0 and at day 28 after the second dose. The CDR3 regions of human TCRbeta chains were subjected to immunosequencing. The source study handled its data this way. Repertoire TCRs were checked for matches against a reference library of SARS-CoV-2-specific TCRs that had been generated using the MIRA antigen-specificity platform. Breadth was defined as the fraction of unique TCRs that were SARS-CoV-2-associated, and depth was defined as the fraction of total T cells that were SARS-CoV-2-associated. Using the MIRA data, each spike-specific TCR was mapped to the spike region that the TCR reacts to and placed in a CD4 or CD8 class. Log10-transformed breadth and depth values were compared by one-way ANOVA with Sidak's multiple comparisons tests. This immuneACCESS table, as held by TCRdb, lists in-frame sequences with V and J called but not all clones. Of the missing ones, under half trace to an unresolved V gene in checked studies; the others have no known cause. For V, J and clone size, that table is used; D and trimming come from the DNA. The sample records approximately 92,000 clones, 70% to 90% of which are singletons. 2.5% to 3% of the sample is taken by the ten largest.

The source was peripheral blood, collected on day 0 of AZD1222 vaccination. This clonotype was sampled from an adult in good health.

The CDR3 reads as follows: CASSPTGSGGNTIYF. The sequenced DNA: TGTGCCAGCAGCCCCACAGGAAGCGGGGGAAACACCATATATTTT. This receptor chain uses TRBV9 and TRBJ1-3; matching of 5 bases hints at TRBD1 as the D gene. Including the terminal cysteine and phenylalanine, the CDR3 comprises 15 residues. CDR3 DNA only is kept here, 45 bases in frame from base 1. In the germline V gene, CDR1 corresponds to SGDLS and CDR2 to YYNGEE. Relative to germline, V is 4 bases shorter and J is 4 bases shorter, with 15 bases between their ends.